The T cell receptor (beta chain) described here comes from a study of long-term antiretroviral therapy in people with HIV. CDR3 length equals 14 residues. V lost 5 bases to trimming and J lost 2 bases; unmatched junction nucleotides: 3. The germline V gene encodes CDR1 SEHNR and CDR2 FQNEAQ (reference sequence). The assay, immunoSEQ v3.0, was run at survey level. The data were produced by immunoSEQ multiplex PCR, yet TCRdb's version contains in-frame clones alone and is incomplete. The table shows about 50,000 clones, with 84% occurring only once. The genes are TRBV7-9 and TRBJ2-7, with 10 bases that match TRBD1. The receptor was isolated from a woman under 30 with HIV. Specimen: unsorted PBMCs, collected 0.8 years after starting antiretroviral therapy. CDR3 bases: TGTGCCAGCAGCCCGGGACAGGGGCCCTACGAGCAGTACTTC. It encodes CASSPGQGPYEQYF.